What follows describes a single TCR beta chain. This CDR3 spans 14 amino acids. The germline V gene has CDR1 MNHEY and CDR2 SVGEGT. The V gene end was trimmed by 6 bases and the J gene end by 5 bases; junction bases not matched to a gene: 8. The data stem from a study of blood T cell repertoires in COVID-19. Study summary: The United States, Italy and Spain provided the acute and convalescent COVID-19 samples. PBMCs, B-cell-depleted T cells, or T cells were the source of the cDNA or gDNA that made up the material.

In the original workflow: The authors estimated nucleated cell counts from reference gene primer amplification. The table came from immunoSEQ multiplex PCR; TCRdb's copy has only in-frame clones and leaves some out. Clone size and V and J calls were adopted from that table, with D and trimming inferred from the DNA. The sample includes roughly 200,000 clones, 80% to 95% seen only once; the top ten take approximately 0.56%. The chain is built from TRBV6-2 or TRBV6-3 and TRBJ2-5, with 8 nucleotides matching TRBD2. The TCR was taken from a man aged 50 to 60 with acute or convalescent COVID-19. The sequenced sample was peripheral blood. CDR3 nucleotides: TGTGCCAGCAGCCGGGAGGGCGGAGGGGAGACCCAGTACTTC. It is translated as CASSREGGGETQYF.